Following are 13 T cell receptor beta chains from one sample sequenced in a study of blood T cell repertoires in COVID-19. Repertoires were generated with immunoSEQ multiplex PCR, while TCRdb's copy carries only in-frame clones and drops some. The sample includes about 330,000 clones, 80% to 95% seen only once; the top ten take approximately 17%. Sequenced sample: PBMCs or T cells enriched from blood (not recorded which). The source is a woman under 40 who had recovered from COVID-19.

This clone was detected only a few times. The chain employs TRBV5-4 and TRBJ2-7; D is perhaps TRBD1 (5 bases). V lost 4 bases and J lost 3, with 11 bases in between. The CDR3 is made up of 13 amino acids. The germline CDR1 and CDR2 sequences are SGHNT and YYREEE (reference sequence). The CDR3: CASSRKGRYEQYF. The CDR3 coding sequence is TGTGCCAGCAGCAGGAAGGGGCGCTACGAGCAGTACTTC.

The chain links TRBV27 to TRBJ2-1; TRBD2 matches at 13 bases. The CDR3 extends over 16 amino acids. The V and J ends lost 8 bases and 9 bases, in that order; junction bases with no gene match: 13. Germline V gene lookup returns CDR1 MNHEY and CDR2 SMNVEV (reference sequence). In nucleotides, the CDR3 is TGTGCCAGCCGAAAACCCGGACTAGCGGGAGTAGGTGAGCAGTTCTTC. Translating it yields CASRKPGLAGVGEQFF.

The gene calls are TRBV5-4 and TRBJ1-2, with TRBD1 matching over 7 bases. The CDR3 length is 14 residues. The germline V gene has CDR1 SGHNT and CDR2 YYREEE (reference sequence). With V trimmed by 4 bases and J by 4 bases, 7 bases remained unmatched. In nucleotides, the CDR3 is TGTGCCAGCAGCCCACCGACAGGGCCCTATGGCTACACCTTC. Its translation is CASSPPTGPYGYTF.

The J gene is TRBJ2-7, the V gene TRBV30; D is ambiguous. The CDR3 runs to 12 residues. The germline V and J ends were trimmed by 3 bases and 1 base, with 7 bases remaining between them. From germline, CDR1 is GTSNPN and CDR2 SVGIG (reference sequence). The CDR3 sequence: CAWSHRSYEQYF. The CDR3 DNA reads as TGTGCCTGGAGCCACAGATCCTACGAGCAGTACTTC. Combining the CDR3 with reference TRBV30 and TRBJ2-7 gives the whole variable domain SQTIHQWPATLVQPVGSPLSLECTVEGTSNPNLYWYRQAAGRGLQLLFYSVGIGQISSEVPQNLSASRPQDRQFILSSKKLLLSDSGFYLCAWSHRSYEQYFGPGTRLTVT.

V is TRBV5-1 and J is TRBJ2-3, with 7 bases fitting TRBD2. V lost 0 bases and J lost 2; bases outside the gene matches: 9. The CDR3 length is 17 residues. Germline V gene data show CDR1 as SGHRS and CDR2 as YFSETQ. The CDR3 bases are TGCGCCAGCAGCTTGGCCGCGACCGGGACTACCACAGATACGCAGTATTTT. It yields the protein CASSLAATGTTTDTQYF.

V is TRBV5-4 and J is TRBJ1-5, with 8 bases that match TRBD1. CDR3 size: 15 residues. Germline lookup yields CDR1 SGHNT and CDR2 YYREEE (reference sequence). After removal of 9 bases from V and 7 bases from J, the junction contained 15 bases not matched to a gene. Written as DNA, the CDR3 is TGTGCCACCAGTAGAGGGGGACAGGCAGGGCAGCCCCAGCATTTT. Its translation is CATSRGGQAGQPQHF.

This chain uses TRBV11-2 with TRBJ1-5; D is perhaps TRBD1 (6 bases). Germline V gene lookup returns CDR1 SGHAT and CDR2 FQNNGV. V was pared by 1 base and J by 5 bases, with 9 bases between. The CDR3 covers 14 residues. CDR3 coding DNA: TGTGCCAGCAGCTTAGGTGGGGGCGATCAGCCCCAGCATTTT. Its translation is CASSLGGGDQPQHF.

The V call is TRBV7-2, the J call TRBJ2-5; D remains unclear. V was clipped by 3 bases and J by 1 base, with 6 bases between them. Per the germline V gene, CDR1 is SGHTA and CDR2 is FQGNSA. The CDR3 has 13 residues. CDR3 bases: TGTGCCAGCAGCTTTTTGGCCCAAGAGACCCAGTACTTC. Its translation: CASSFLAQETQYF.

The V gene is TRBV6-2 or TRBV6-3, the J gene TRBJ1-3; D is ambiguous. CDR3 size: 16 residues. Per the germline V gene, CDR1 is MNHEY and CDR2 is SVGEGT. With 6 bases removed from V and 0 bases from J, the gap between germline ends came to 15 bases. The CDR3 bases are TGTGCCAGCAGCCACCGCCGATTAGACTCTGGAAACACCATATATTTT. This encodes CASSHRRLDSGNTIYF.

The chain joins TRBV12-3 or TRBV12-4 to TRBJ2-5; the D gene is possibly TRBD2 (6 bases). This CDR3 has 13 residues. V lost 3 bases and J 6 bases, leaving 11 bases between the germline ends. CDR3 residues: CASSLEGVQTQYF. CDR3 in DNA: TGTGCCAGCAGTTTGGAGGGAGTGCAGACCCAGTACTTC.

The J gene is TRBJ2-1, the V gene TRBV11-2; D is ambiguous. The CDR3 runs to 11 residues. V lost 1 base to trimming and J lost 9 bases, with 4 bases between them. The germline gives CDR1 SGHAT, CDR2 FQNNGV. The CDR3 here is CASSLGAEQFF. CDR3 bases: TGTGCCAGCAGCTTAGGAGCTGAGCAGTTCTTC.

V usage is TRBV11-3 and J usage is TRBJ2-2; 8 positions match TRBD2. Germline V CDR1 and CDR2: SGHNT, YENEEA. Trimming removed 0 bases from V and 2 bases from J; junction bases left unmatched: 8. CDR3 size: 18 residues. The CDR3 DNA sequence: TGTGCCAGCAGCTTAGATTTTTGGCTAGCGGGCAACACCGGGGAGCTGTTTTTT. Translating gives CASSLDFWLAGNTGELFF.

This chain joins TRBV11-3 and TRBJ1-4; no clear D gene. The V end lost 3 bases, the J end lost 10 bases, and 9 bases lay between the germline ends. The CDR3 is made up of 12 amino acids. Germline lookup yields CDR1 SGHNT and CDR2 YENEEA. The CDR3 DNA reads as TGTGCCAGCAGCTTCCCGGTTGGAAAACTGTTTTTT. Its translation is CASSFPVGKLFF.